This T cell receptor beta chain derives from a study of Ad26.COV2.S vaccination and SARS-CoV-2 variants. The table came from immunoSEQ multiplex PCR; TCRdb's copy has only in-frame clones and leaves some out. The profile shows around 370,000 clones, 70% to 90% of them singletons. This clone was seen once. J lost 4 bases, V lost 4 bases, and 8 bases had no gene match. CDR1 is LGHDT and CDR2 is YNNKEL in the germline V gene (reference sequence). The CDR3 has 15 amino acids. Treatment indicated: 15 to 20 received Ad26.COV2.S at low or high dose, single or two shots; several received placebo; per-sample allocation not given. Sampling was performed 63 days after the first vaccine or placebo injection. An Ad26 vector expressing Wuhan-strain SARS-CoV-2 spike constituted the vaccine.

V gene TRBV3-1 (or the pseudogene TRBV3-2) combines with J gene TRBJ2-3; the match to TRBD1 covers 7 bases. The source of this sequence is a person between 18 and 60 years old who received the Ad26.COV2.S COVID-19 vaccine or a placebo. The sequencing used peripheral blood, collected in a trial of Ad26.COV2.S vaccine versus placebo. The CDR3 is CASSLDREVADTQYF. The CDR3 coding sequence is TGTGCCAGCAGCCTCGACAGGGAAGTCGCAGATACGCAGTATTTT.